The clone carrying this T cell receptor (beta chain) was counted many times. Its antigen is still unknown. The time point denotes: technical triplicate 2. The CDR3 is 14 amino acids. V gave up 3 bases and J gave up 7 bases, with 15 bases separating them. The germline V gene has CDR1 SGHTA and CDR2 FQGNSA. MiXCR was run by TCRdb on the 5' RACE reads, yielding one entry per CDR3 protein. The profile shows roughly 30,000 distinct CDR3 sequences, roughly 13% of them singletons. The data derive from a study of neurological immune-mediated disorders. General observations from the study: The absence of any CDR3 amino acid sequence shared by expanded clones across subjects suggests that repertoires were private in all groups.

The sequencing input was CD4+ T cells from blood. The gene calls are TRBV7-2 and TRBJ1-2, with a possible D match to TRBD1 (5 bases). The TCR was taken from a female donor with HTLV-1-associated myelopathy (HAM/TSP). In DNA, the CDR3 is TGTGCCAGCAGCTTCGGAGGGGTGGTGTCTGGCTACACCTTC. It codes for CASSFGGVVSGYTF.